These T cell receptor beta chains were read from a single sample in a study of blood T cells in healthy people across ages. TCRdb re-derived calls from the 5' RACE reads in MiXCR, one entry per CDR3 protein. The sample holds approximately 880,000 distinct CDR3 sequences, 48% seen once. The sequenced sample was blood. These receptors all stem from a man aged 25-40 years in good health. CDR3s include the opening cysteine and the closing phenylalanine or tryptophan. Each record gives: J gene, V gene, clone size, D gene, CDR3 DNA, CDR3 protein. D genes are given only for firm matches. Expanded clones get a size class; other rows say once, few or many, or leave the size out.

>TRBJ2-4|TRBV9|few|TRBD2
TGTGCCAGCAGCGTAGGTGGCGGGGGAGCCAAAAACATTCAGTACTTC
CASSVGGGGAKNIQYF
>TRBJ2-3|TRBV4-3|few|TRBD2
TGCGCCAGCAGCCAAGATGAAGGCGGGGGGGATACGCAGTATTTT
CASSQDEGGGDTQYF
>TRBJ2-7|TRBV3-1|-|-
TGTGCCAGCAGCCAAGACCTGGCAACCAGCTCCTACGAGCAGTACTTC
CASSQDLATSSYEQYF
>TRBJ1-2|TRBV20-1|few|-
TGCAGTGCTAGAAGGGGAGCAGCGTATGGCTACACCTTC
CSARRGAAYGYTF
>TRBJ2-7|TRBV7-9|-|-
TGTGCCAGCAGCTTAGGGGGACCCGGTAACGAGCAGTACTTC
CASSLGGPGNEQYF
>TRBJ2-7|TRBV28|few|TRBD2
TGTGCCAGCAGTTGGCCTGGACTAGCGGGGGGTTACGAGCAGTACTTC
CASSWPGLAGGYEQYF
>TRBJ2-5|TRBV30|-|TRBD1
TGTGCCTGGACTGCTGGACAGGCGGGGACCCAGTACTTC
CAWTAGQAGTQYF
>TRBJ2-1|TRBV29-1|-|-
TGCAGCGTTGACGTCGCAGGGGCGGGAGAGACCCAGTTCTTC
CSVDVAGAGETQFF
>TRBJ2-1|TRBV19|-|TRBD1
TGTGCCAGTAGTGCGGACAGGGAAGACAATGAGCAGTTCTTC
CASSADREDNEQFF
>TRBJ2-1|TRBV29-1|few|TRBD1
TGCAGCGTTGAAAGGACAGGGGAATGGTATGGTGAGCAGTTCTTC
CSVERTGEWYGEQFF